This entry features one T cell receptor (beta chain) sequence. Its specific antigen is unknown. Qualities for individual bases were not recorded, and no much larger clone is one base off. The sample belongs to a study of type 1 regulatory T cells (dated by TCRdb to the early 2020s). As for the study more broadly: An in vitro protocol by which a Tr1-enriched, alloantigen-specific CD4 T cell product named T-allo10 was generated was characterized in the study. Patients with hematological malignancies who were receiving allogeneic hematopoietic stem cell transplantation were the group in which T-allo10 was being clinically evaluated. Points the paper makes about the study in general: A more restricted TCR repertoire was observed in Tr1 cells than in non-Tr1 cells, and this restriction was interpreted in the study as alloantigen-induced clonal expansion.

CDR1 and CDR2 were assigned from the germline V gene (reference sequence) as DFQATT and SNEGSKA. V trim: 3 bases; J trim: 0 bases; unmatched bases: 8. Counted from cysteine to phenylalanine, this CDR3 has 16 amino acids. The retained sequence is limited to the CDR3, 48 bases, with the frame set at the first base. Instrument on record: Illumina MiSeq. The public reads were reanalyzed by TCRdb: fastp trimming at Q25, MiXCR alignment, in-frame beta chains only. Each CDR3 protein gets just one entry, which takes the most common genes and DNA from the rows behind it. Here the sample has more than 50,000 distinct CDR3 sequences; 62% occur a single time. 1.5% to 2% of the sample goes to the ten largest clones.

This sequence uses TRBV20-1 and TRBJ2-7; 10 nucleotides in the junction match TRBD2. Sequenced input: cultured non-Tr1 T cells, either the whole culture or a sorted T cell fraction (not recorded which). In light of the paper, this sample's cell subset or site label describes: non-Tr1 population from the T-allo10 product. The sequence was obtained from a human donor in good health. Here is the DNA: TGCAGTGCTAGGGGTAGCGGGGGGACCAGCTCCTACGAGCAGTACTTC. The translation is CSARGSGGTSSYEQYF.